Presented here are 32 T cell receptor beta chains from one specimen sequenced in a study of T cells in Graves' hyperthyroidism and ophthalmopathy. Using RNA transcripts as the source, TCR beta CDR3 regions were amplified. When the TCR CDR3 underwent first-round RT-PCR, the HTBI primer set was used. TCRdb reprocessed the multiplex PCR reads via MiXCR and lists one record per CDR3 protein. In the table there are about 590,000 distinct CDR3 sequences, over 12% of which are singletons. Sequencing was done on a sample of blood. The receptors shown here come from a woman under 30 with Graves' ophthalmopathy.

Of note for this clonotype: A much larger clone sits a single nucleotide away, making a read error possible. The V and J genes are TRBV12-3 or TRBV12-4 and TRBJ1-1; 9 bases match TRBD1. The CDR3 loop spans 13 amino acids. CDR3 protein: CDSSQGQGLEAFF. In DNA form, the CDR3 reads TGTGACAGCAGTCAGGGACAGGGCCTTGAAGCTTTCTTT.

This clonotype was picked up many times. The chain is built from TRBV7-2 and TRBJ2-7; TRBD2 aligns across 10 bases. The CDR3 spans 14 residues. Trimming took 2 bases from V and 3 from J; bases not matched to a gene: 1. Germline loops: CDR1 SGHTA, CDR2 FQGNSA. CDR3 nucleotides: TGTGCCAGCAGCTTATCTAGCGGGGGCTACGAGCAGTACTTC. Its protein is CASSLSSGGYEQYF.

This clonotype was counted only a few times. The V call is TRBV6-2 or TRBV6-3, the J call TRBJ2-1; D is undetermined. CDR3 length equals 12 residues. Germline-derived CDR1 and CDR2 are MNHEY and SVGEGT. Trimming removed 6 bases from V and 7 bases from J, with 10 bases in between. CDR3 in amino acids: CASSTPDNEQFF. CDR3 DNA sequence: TGTGCCAGCAGCACCCCTGATAATGAGCAGTTCTTC.

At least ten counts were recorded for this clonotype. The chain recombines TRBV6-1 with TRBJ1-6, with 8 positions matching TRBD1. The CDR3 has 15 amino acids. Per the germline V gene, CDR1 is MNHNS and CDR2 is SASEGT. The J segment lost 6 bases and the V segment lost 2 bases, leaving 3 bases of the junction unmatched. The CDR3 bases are TGTGCCAGCAGTGAACTACAGGGGGGTAATTCACCCCTCCACTTT. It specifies CASSELQGGNSPLHF.

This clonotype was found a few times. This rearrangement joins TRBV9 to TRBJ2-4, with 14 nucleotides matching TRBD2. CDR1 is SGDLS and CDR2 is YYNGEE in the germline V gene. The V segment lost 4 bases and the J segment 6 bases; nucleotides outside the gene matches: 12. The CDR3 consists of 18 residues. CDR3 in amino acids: CASSLSGLAGEGGNIQYF. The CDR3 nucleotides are TGTGCCAGCAGCCTCTCGGGACTAGCGGGAGAAGGGGGAAACATTCAGTACTTC.

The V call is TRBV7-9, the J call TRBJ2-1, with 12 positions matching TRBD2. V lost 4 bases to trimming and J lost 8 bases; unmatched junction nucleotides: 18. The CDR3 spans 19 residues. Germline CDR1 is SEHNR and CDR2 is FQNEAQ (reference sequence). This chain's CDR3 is CASSSWGLAGGGYEDEQFF. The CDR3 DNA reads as TGTGCCAGCAGCTCATGGGGGCTAGCGGGAGGGGGCTATGAGGATGAGCAGTTCTTC.

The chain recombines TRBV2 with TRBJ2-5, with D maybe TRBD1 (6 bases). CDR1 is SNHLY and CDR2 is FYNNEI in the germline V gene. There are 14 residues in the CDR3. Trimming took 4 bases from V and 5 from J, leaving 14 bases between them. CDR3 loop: CASSAGQFQETQYF. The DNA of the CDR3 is TGTGCCAGCAGTGCCGGACAGTTCCAGGAGACCCAGTACTTC.

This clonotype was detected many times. DNA of the CDR3: TGTGCCAGCAGCGCGACCCGGACAGGGAGCTCCTACAATGAGCAGTTCTTC. Protein: CASSATRTGSSYNEQFF. V and J are TRBV11-2 and TRBJ2-1, with TRBD1 matching over 8 bases. Looked up from germline, CDR1 is SGHAT and CDR2 is FQNNGV. The CDR3 consists of 17 residues. J gave up 0 bases and V 5 bases, and 9 bases lay outside the gene matches.

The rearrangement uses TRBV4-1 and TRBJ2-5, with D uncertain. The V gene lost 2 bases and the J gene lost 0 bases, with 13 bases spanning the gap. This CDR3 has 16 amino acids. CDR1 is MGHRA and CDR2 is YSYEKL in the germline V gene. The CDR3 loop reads CASSQLLMIYQETQYF. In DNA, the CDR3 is TGCGCCAGCAGCCAATTACTTATGATATACCAAGAGACCCAGTACTTC.

Here the CDR3 reads CASIWAGGQFF. CDR3 coding DNA: TGTGCCAGCATCTGGGCGGGAGGGCAGTTCTTC. The chain recombines TRBV28 with TRBJ2-1, with 8 bases lining up with TRBD2. The CDR3 covers 11 residues. The V segment lost 7 bases and the J segment 12 bases; nucleotides outside the gene matches: 5. The V gene's germline CDR1 is MDHEN and CDR2 SYDVKM. The full variable domain, with the rest looked up from reference TRBV28 and TRBJ2-1, is DVKVTQSSRYLVKRTGEKVFLECVQDMDHENMFWYRQDPGLGLRLIYFSYDVKMKEKGDIPEGYSVSREKKERFSLILESASTNQTSMYLCASIWAGGQFFGPGTRLTVL.

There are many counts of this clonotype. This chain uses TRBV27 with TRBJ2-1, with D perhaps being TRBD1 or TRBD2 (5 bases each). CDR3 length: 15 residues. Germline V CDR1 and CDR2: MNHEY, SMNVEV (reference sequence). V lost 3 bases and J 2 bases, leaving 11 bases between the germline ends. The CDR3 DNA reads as TGTGCCAGCAGTTTCCGGGACGGGACCTACAATGAGCAGTTCTTC. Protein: CASSFRDGTYNEQFF.

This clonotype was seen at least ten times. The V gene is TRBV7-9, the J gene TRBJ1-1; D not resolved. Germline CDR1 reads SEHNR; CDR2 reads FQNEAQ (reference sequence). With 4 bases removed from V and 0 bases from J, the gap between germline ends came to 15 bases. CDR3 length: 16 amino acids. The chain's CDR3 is CASSYTPQTMNTEAFF. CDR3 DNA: TGTGCCAGCAGCTACACCCCCCAGACCATGAACACTGAAGCTTTCTTT.

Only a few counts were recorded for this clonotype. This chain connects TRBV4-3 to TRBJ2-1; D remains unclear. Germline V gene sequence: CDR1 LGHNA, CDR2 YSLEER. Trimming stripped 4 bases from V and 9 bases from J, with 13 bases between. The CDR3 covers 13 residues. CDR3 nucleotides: TGCGCCAGCAGCCCCGGAGCTCGTAGTGAGCAGTTCTTC. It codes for CASSPGARSEQFF.

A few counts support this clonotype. DNA of the CDR3: TGTGCCAGCAGGGGGACAATATCATCCGGGGAGCTGTTTTTT. Translating gives CASRGTISSGELFF. This chain connects TRBV12-3 or TRBV12-4 to TRBJ2-2, with D perhaps TRBD1 (6 bases). The CDR3 spans 14 residues. The V end was cut by 6 bases, the J end by 6 bases, with 14 bases between.

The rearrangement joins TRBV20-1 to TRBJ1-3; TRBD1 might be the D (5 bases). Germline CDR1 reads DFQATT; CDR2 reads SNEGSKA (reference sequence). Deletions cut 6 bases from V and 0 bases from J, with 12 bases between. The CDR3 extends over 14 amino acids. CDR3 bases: TGCAGTGCGAGGACCGGGACCTCTGGAAACACCATATATTTT. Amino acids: CSARTGTSGNTIYF.

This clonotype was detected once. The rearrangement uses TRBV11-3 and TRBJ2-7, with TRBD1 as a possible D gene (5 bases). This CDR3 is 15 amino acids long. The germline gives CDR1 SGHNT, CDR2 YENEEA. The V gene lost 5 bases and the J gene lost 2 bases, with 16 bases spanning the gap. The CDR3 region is CASSRGPTDPYEQYF. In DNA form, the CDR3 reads TGTGCCAGCAGCCGCGGCCCGACAGATCCCTACGAGCAGTACTTC. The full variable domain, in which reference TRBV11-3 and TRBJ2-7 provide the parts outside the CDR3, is EAGVVQSPRYKIIEKKQPVAFWCNPISGHNTLYWYLQNLGQGPELLIRYENEEAVDDSQLPKDRFSAERLKGVDSTLKIQPAELGDSAVYLCASSRGPTDPYEQYFGPGTRLTVT.

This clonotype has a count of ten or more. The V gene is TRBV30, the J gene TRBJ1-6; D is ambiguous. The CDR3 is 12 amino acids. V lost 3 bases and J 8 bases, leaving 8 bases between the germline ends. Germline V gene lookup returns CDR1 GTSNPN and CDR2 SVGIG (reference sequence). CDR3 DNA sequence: TGTGCCTGGAGGGGCGCAGATTCACCCCTCCACTTT. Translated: CAWRGADSPLHF. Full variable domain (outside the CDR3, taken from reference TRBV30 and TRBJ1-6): SQTIHQWPATLVQPVGSPLSLECTVEGTSNPNLYWYRQAAGRGLQLLFYSVGIGQISSEVPQNLSASRPQDRQFILSSKKLLLSDSGFYLCAWRGADSPLHFGNGTRLTVT.

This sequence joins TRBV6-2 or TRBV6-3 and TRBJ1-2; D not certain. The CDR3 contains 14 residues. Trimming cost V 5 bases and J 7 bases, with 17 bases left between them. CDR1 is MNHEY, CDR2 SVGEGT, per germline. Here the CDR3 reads CASSGGPKAVGYTF. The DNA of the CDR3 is TGTGCCAGCAGTGGCGGACCCAAGGCGGTTGGCTACACCTTC.

CDR3 nucleotides: TGTGCCAGCACTCCCGGGACTAGCGGGAAGGATGAGCAGTTCTTC. This translates into CASTPGTSGKDEQFF. V usage is TRBV27 and J usage is TRBJ2-1; 13 positions match TRBD2. The CDR3 has 15 residues. Germline assignment: CDR1 MNHEY and CDR2 SMNVEV (reference sequence). Losses at the gene ends were 7 bases for V and 8 bases for J; bases not matched to a gene: 8.

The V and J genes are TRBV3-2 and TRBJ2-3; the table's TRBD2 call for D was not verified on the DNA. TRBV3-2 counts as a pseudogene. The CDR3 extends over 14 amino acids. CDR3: CASRLAGGADTQYF. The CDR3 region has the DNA TGTGCCAGCAGGCTAGCGGGGGGCGCAGATACGCAGTATTTT.

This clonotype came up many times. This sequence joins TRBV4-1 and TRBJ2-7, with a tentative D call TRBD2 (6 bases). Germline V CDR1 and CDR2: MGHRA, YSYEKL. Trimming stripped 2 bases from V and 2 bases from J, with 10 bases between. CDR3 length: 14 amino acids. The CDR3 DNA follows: TGCGCCAGCAGCCAACGGGACTCGACCTACGAGCAGTACTTC. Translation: CASSQRDSTYEQYF.

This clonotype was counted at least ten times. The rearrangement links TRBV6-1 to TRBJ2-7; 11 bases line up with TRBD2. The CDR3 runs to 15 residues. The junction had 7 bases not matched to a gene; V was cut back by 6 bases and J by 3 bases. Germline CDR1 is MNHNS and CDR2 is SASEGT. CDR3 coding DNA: TGTGCCAGCAGCCCACTGGGACTAGCGGACTACGAGCAGTACTTC. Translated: CASSPLGLADYEQYF.

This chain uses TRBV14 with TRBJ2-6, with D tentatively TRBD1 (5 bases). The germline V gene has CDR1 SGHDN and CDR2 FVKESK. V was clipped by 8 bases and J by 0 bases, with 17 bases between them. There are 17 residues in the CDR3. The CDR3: CASSPQTARSGANVLTF. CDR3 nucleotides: TGTGCCAGCTCACCCCAGACAGCTCGCTCTGGGGCCAACGTCCTGACTTTC.

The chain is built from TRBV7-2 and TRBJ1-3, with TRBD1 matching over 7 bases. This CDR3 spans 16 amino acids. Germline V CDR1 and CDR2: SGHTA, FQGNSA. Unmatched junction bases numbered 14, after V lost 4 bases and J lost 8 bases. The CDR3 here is CASSYQAGEGADTIYF. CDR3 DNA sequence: TGTGCCAGCAGCTACCAGGCGGGGGAGGGGGCGGACACCATATATTTT.

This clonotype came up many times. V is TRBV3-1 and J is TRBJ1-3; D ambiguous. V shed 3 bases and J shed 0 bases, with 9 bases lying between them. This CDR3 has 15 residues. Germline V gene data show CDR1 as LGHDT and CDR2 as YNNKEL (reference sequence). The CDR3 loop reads CASSQGSASGNTIYF. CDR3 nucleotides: TGTGCCAGCAGCCAGGGCTCGGCCTCTGGAAACACCATATATTTT.

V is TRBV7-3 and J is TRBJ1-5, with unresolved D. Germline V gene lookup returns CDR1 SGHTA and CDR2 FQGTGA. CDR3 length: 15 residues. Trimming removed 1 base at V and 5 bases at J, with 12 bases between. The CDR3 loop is CASSLSYQSDQPQHF. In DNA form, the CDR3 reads TGTGCCAGCAGCTTAAGTTACCAGTCCGATCAGCCCCAGCATTTT.

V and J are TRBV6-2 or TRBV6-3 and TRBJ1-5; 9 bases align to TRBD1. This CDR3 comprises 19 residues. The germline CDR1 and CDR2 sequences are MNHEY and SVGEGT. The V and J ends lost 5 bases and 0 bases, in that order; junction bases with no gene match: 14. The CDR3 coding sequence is TGTGCCAGCAGTCACCCTCCCCGGGACAGGGTCTATAGCAATCAGCCCCAGCATTTT. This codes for CASSHPPRDRVYSNQPQHF.

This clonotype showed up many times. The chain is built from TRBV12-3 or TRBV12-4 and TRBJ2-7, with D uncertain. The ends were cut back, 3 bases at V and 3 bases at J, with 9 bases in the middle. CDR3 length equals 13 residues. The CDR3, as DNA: TGTGCCAGCAGTTTCGGGCAGGTCTACGAGCAGTACTTC. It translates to CASSFGQVYEQYF.

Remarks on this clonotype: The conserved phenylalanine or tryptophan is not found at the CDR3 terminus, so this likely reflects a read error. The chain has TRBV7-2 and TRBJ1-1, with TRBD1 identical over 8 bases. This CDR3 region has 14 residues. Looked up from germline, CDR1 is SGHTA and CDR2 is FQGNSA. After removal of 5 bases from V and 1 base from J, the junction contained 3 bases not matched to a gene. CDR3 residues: CASSPGQGNTEAFL. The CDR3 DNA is TGTGCCAGCAGCCCCGGACAGGGGAACACTGAAGCTTTCCTT.

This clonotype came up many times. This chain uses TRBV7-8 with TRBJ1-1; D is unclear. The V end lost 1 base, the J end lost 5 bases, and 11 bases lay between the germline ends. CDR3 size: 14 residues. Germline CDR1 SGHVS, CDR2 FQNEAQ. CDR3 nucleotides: TGTGCCAGCAGCTTAGGGTCTCGTATGACTGAAGCTTTCTTT. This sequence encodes CASSLGSRMTEAFF.

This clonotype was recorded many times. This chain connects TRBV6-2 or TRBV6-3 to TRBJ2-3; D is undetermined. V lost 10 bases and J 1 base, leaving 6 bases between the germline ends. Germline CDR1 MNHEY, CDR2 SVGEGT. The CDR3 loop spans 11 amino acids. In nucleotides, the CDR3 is TGTGCCACCTACCGCACAGATACGCAGTATTTT. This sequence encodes CATYRTDTQYF.

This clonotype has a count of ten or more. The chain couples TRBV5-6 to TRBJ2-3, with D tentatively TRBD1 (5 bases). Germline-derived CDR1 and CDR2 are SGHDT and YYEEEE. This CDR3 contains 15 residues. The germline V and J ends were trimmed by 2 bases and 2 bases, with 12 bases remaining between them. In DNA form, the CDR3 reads TGTGCCAGCAGCTTATACAGGTCCCCCACAGATACGCAGTATTTT. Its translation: CASSLYRSPTDTQYF.